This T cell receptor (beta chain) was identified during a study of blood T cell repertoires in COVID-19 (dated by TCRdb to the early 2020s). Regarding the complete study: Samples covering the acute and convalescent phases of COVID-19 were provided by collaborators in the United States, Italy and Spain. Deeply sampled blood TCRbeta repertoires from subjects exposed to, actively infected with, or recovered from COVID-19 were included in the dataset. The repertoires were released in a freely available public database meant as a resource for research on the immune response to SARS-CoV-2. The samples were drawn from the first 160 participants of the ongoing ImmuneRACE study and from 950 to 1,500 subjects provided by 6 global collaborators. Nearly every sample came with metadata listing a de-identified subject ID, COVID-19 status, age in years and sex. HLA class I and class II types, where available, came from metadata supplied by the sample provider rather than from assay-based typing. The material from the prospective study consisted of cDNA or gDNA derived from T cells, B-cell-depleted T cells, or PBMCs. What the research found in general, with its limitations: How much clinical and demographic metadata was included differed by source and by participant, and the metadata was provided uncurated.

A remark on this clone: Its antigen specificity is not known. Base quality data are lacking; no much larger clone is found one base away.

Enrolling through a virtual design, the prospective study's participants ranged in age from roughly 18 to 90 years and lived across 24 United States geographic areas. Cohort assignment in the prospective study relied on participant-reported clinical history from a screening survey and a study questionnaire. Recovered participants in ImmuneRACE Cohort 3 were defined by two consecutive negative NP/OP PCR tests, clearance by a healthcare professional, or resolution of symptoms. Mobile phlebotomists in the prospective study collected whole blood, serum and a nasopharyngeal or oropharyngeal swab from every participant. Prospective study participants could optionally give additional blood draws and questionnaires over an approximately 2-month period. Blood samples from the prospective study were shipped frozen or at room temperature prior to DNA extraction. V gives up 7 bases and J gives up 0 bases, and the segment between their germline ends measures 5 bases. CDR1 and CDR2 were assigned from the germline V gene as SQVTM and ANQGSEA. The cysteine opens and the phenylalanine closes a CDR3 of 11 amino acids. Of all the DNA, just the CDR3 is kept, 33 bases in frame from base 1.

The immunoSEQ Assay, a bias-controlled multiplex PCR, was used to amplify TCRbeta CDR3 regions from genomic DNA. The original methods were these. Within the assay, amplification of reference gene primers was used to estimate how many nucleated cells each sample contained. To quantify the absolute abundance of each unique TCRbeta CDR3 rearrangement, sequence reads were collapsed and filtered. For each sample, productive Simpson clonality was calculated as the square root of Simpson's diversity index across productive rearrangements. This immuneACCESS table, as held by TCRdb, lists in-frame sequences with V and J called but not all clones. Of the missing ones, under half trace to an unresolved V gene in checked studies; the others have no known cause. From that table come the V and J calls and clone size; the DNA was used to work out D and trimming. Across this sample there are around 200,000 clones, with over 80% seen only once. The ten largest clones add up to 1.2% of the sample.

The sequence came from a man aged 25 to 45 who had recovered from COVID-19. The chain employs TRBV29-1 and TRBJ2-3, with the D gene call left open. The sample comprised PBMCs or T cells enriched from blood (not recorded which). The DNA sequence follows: TGCAGCGAACTTAGCACAGATACGCAGTATTTT. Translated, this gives CSELSTDTQYF.